Below are 22 T cell receptor beta chains sequenced from a single sample in a study of memory CD4+ T cells and cytomegalovirus serostatus. Measured with immunoSEQ multiplex PCR; TCRdb has only the in-frame clones, and not every one. The sample has 25,000 to 40,000 clones, around 74% seen once. Single viable CD3+CD4+CD8-CD45RO+ cells were sorted as the memory CD4+ T cells. The sample comprised memory CD4+ T cells from blood. All receptors come from an adult in good health and CMV-seronegative. Some clones in this sample may be carry-over from other donors' samples.

The chain couples TRBV28 to TRBJ2-7; 8 bases agree with TRBD2. V lost 8 bases to trimming and J lost 7 bases; unmatched junction nucleotides: 10. Germline CDR1 MDHEN, CDR2 SYDVKM. The CDR3 has 13 residues. CDR3 residues: CASQAGVAGEQYF. The CDR3, as DNA: TGTGCCAGCCAAGCGGGAGTCGCGGGGGAGCAGTACTTC.

V usage is TRBV30 and J usage is TRBJ2-3; D possibly corresponds to TRBD2 (5 bases). Trimming took off 1 base at V and 0 bases at J, with 11 bases between the two ends. There are 15 residues in the CDR3. Germline V gene sequence: CDR1 GTSNPN, CDR2 SVGIG (reference sequence). This chain's CDR3 is CAWSANSVSTDTQYF. The CDR3 DNA follows: TGTGCCTGGAGTGCAAATAGCGTTAGCACAGATACGCAGTATTTT.

The chain couples TRBV30 to TRBJ1-2; TRBD1 matches at 8 bases. J gave up 8 bases and V 3 bases, and 11 bases lay outside the gene matches. The CDR3 is 14 amino acids. CDR1 GTSNPN and CDR2 SVGIG come from the germline V gene (reference sequence). CDR3 nucleotides: TGTGCCTGGAGGACTACTCCAGGGGGCAACGGCTACACCTTC. Its protein is CAWRTTPGGNGYTF.

This chain connects TRBV27 to TRBJ2-1; a possible D gene is TRBD1 (5 bases). V was shortened by 6 bases and J by 2 bases, with 5 bases between the two germline ends. This CDR3 is built from 12 residues. Germline V gene lookup returns CDR1 MNHEY and CDR2 SMNVEV (reference sequence). The CDR3 protein is CASRTAYNEQFF. Written as DNA, the CDR3 is TGTGCCAGCAGGACAGCCTACAATGAGCAGTTCTTC.

V usage is TRBV2 and J usage is TRBJ1-2, with 7 bases that match TRBD1. The CDR3 contains 9 residues. The V segment lost 10 bases and the J segment 8 bases; nucleotides outside the gene matches: 1. Per germline, CDR1 SNHLY and CDR2 FYNNEI. CDR3 sequence reads: CATGGGYTF. The CDR3 nucleotides are TGTGCCACAGGGGGGGGCTACACCTTC. The variable domain in full, completed from reference TRBV2 and TRBJ1-2, reads EPEVTQTPSHQVTQMGQEVILRCVPISNHLYFYWYRQILGQKVEFLVSFYNNEISEKSEIFDDQFSVERPDGSNFTLKIRSTKLEDSAMYFCATGGGYTFGSGTRLTVV.

The table lists this clone with a few counts. The chain employs TRBV2 and TRBJ1-2; D may be TRBD1 (5 bases). Between the trimmed V and J ends, which lost 7 bases and 11 bases, there was a span of 20 bases. This CDR3 has 13 residues. The germline V gene has CDR1 SNHLY and CDR2 FYNNEI. The CDR3 reads CASITFQGSGYTF. The CDR3 region has the DNA TGTGCCAGCATCACCTTTCAGGGTTCCGGTTACACCTTC.

The chain is built from TRBV7-2 and TRBJ1-3; 7 nucleotides agree with TRBD1. This CDR3 region has 17 residues. Unmatched junction bases numbered 6, after V lost 1 base and J lost 0 bases. Germline V gene data show CDR1 as SGHTA and CDR2 as FQGNSA. CDR3 DNA sequence: TGTGCCAGCAGCTTAGTCGGAGGGGGCTTCTCTGGAAACACCATATATTTT. It translates to CASSLVGGGFSGNTIYF.

The chain is built from TRBV28 and TRBJ2-7; D remains ambiguous. V shed 1 base and J shed 4 bases, with 5 bases lying between them. The germline V gene encodes CDR1 MDHEN and CDR2 SYDVKM. The CDR3 is made up of 12 amino acids. The CDR3 here is CASSLFGYEQYF. For the CDR3, the DNA is TGTGCCAGCAGTTTATTCGGGTACGAGCAGTACTTC.

The V and J genes are TRBV4-1 and TRBJ1-2; D call uncertain. Between the trimmed V and J ends, which lost 1 base and 5 bases, there was a span of 8 bases. Germline V gene sequence: CDR1 MGHRA, CDR2 YSYEKL. This CDR3 is 13 amino acids long. The CDR3 is CASSQVPIYGYTF. Written as DNA, the CDR3 is TGCGCCAGCAGCCAAGTACCAATATATGGCTACACCTTC.

The chain joins TRBV30 to TRBJ2-5; TRBD1 matches 9 bases. V dropped 0 bases and J dropped 11; count of bases not matched to a gene: 10. This CDR3 spans 14 amino acids. Per germline, CDR1 GTSNPN and CDR2 SVGIG (reference sequence). For the CDR3, the DNA is TGTGCCTGGAGTGTAGGGGGACAGGGCGGCGCGCAGTACTTC. Its translation: CAWSVGGQGGAQYF.

This clone was picked up one time. CDR3 in DNA: TGTGCCAGCAGCGTAGCGTCCCAGAACACTGAAGCTTTCTTT. This sequence encodes CASSVASQNTEAFF. V is TRBV9 and J is TRBJ1-1; D is unclear. The ends were cut back, 0 bases at V and 1 base at J, with 7 bases in the middle. The CDR3 has 14 residues. Germline V gene lookup returns CDR1 SGDLS and CDR2 YYNGEE. The variable domain in full, completed from reference TRBV9 and TRBJ1-1, reads DSGVTQTPKHLITATGQRVTLRCSPRSGDLSVYWYQQSLDQGLQFLIQYYNGEERAKGNILERFSAQQFPDLHSELNLSSLELGDSALYFCASSVASQNTEAFFGQGTRLTVV.

The V and J genes are TRBV5-1 and TRBJ1-1; 8 nucleotides match TRBD1. Germline V gene data show CDR1 as SGHRS and CDR2 as YFSETQ. This CDR3 comprises 15 residues. J was trimmed by 4 bases and V by 0 bases; bases with no gene match: 5. This CDR3 reads CASSLERTGSTEAFF. In DNA, the CDR3 is TGCGCCAGCAGCTTGGAACGGACAGGGAGCACTGAAGCTTTCTTT.

The chain combines TRBV19 with TRBJ1-4; tentative D call: TRBD1 (5 bases). V was pared by 3 bases and J by 7 bases, with 9 bases between. The CDR3 consists of 13 residues. Germline assignment: CDR1 LNHDA and CDR2 SQIVND (reference sequence). In DNA, the CDR3 is TGTGCCAGTAGTATCAGGGTCGGTGAAAAACTGTTTTTT. Translation gives CASSIRVGEKLFF.

V usage is TRBV7-2 and J usage is TRBJ1-2; D perhaps matches TRBD1 (6 bases). V gave up 2 bases and J gave up 5 bases, with 15 bases separating them. The CDR3 is made up of 15 amino acids. Per germline, CDR1 SGHTA and CDR2 FQGNSA. The CDR3 DNA sequence: TGTGCCAGCAGCTTACGTCGTCCACAGGGTTATGGCTACACCTTC. Residues: CASSLRRPQGYGYTF.

The chain combines TRBV7-2 with TRBJ1-1; D possibly corresponds to TRBD1 (6 bases). The CDR3 runs to 14 residues. The V end was cut by 10 bases, the J end by 3 bases, with 18 bases between. The germline V gene has CDR1 SGHTA and CDR2 FQGNSA. CDR3 nucleotides: TGTGCCACCGGAATTACAGGGCGGGACACTGAAGCTTTCTTT. Translating it yields CATGITGRDTEAFF.

The chain joins TRBV25-1 to TRBJ2-5; a weak D match, TRBD2 (6 bases). This CDR3 region has 14 residues. The ends were cut back, 6 bases at V and 5 bases at J, with 16 bases in the middle. From germline, CDR1 is MGHDK and CDR2 SYGVNS. The CDR3, as DNA: TGTGCCAGCAGGGGACTGCCTAGTTTGGAGACCCAGTACTTC. Translation: CASRGLPSLETQYF.

This chain connects TRBV6-1 to TRBJ1-2; 7 positions agree with TRBD1. The CDR3 spans 15 residues. With V trimmed by 2 bases and J by 2 bases, 5 bases remained unmatched. Germline V lookup: CDR1 MNHNS, CDR2 SASEGT. CDR3 amino acids: CASSESGQRNYGYTF. As DNA, the CDR3 is TGTGCCAGCAGTGAATCGGGACAGAGGAACTATGGCTACACCTTC.

The genes are TRBV18 and TRBJ1-4; D may be TRBD1 (5 bases). The germline V gene encodes CDR1 KGHSH and CDR2 LQKENI. CDR3 length equals 14 residues. Trimming cost V 2 bases and J 1 base, with 5 bases left between them. CDR3 DNA: TGTGCCAGCTCACCAGACAGAACTAATGAAAAACTGTTTTTT. Residues: CASSPDRTNEKLFF.

The chain is built from TRBV5-4 and TRBJ2-5; TRBD2 matches at 7 bases. Germline CDR1 and CDR2: SGHNT and YYREEE (reference sequence). This CDR3 region has 14 residues. V was clipped by 3 bases and J by 6 bases; unmatched bases: 8. The CDR3 DNA reads as TGTGCCAGCAGCTCTTTGACTAGCAAGCAGACCCAGTACTTC. This sequence encodes CASSSLTSKQTQYF.

This clone was recorded a few times. Here the CDR3 reads CASSPPLGGTGYGYTF. The CDR3 DNA follows: TGTGCCAGCTCACCACCTTTAGGCGGGACAGGATATGGCTACACCTTC. The chain combines TRBV18 with TRBJ1-2, with 8 bases fitting TRBD1. The CDR3 contains 16 residues. CDR1 and CDR2 (germline): KGHSH, LQKENI. Trimming at V came to 0 bases and at J to 5 bases, leaving 8 bases not matched to a gene.

This sequence joins TRBV4-3 and TRBJ1-3; no clear D gene. V was shortened by 6 bases and J by 0 bases, with 18 bases between the two germline ends. Germline values: CDR1 LGHNA, CDR2 YSLEER. The CDR3 has 17 amino acids. The CDR3 region is CASSFGVQLSSGNTIYF. DNA of the CDR3: TGCGCCAGCAGTTTCGGGGTTCAACTCAGCTCTGGAAACACCATATATTTT.

The chain carries TRBV30 and TRBJ1-6, with TRBD1 matching over 8 bases. After removal of 5 bases from V and 6 bases from J, the junction contained 6 bases not matched to a gene. The germline V gene encodes CDR1 GTSNPN and CDR2 SVGIG (reference sequence). The CDR3 has 14 amino acids. CDR3 residues: CAWQQGAINSPLHF. For the CDR3, the DNA is TGTGCCTGGCAGCAGGGGGCTATTAATTCACCCCTCCACTTT.